This T cell receptor beta chain comes out of a study of T-cell memory formation after mild COVID-19. Germline lookup yields CDR1 SGDLS and CDR2 YYNGEE. V lost 2 bases and J lost 6, with 6 bases in between. There are 11 residues in the CDR3. Study results and limitations: Shrinking CD4+ clones resided mostly in CM and EM, and CD8+ ones in EMRA.

About this clonotype: Its target is not known.

MiXCR, run by TCRdb on the 5' RACE reads, gives a single entry per CDR3 protein. The sample lists 250,000 or so distinct CDR3 sequences, approximately 19% occurring once. The sample taken for sequencing was PBMCs or a T cell subset sorted from them (not recorded which). This TCR came from a man younger than 30 who had mild COVID-19 (a few samples of this study predate the infection). Cell type and time point are not known. The chain combines TRBV9 with TRBJ2-7, with D uncertain. CDR3: CASSVGSEQYF. In DNA form, the CDR3 reads TGTGCCAGCAGCGTGGGGTCCGAGCAGTACTTC.